This TCR beta chain is drawn from a study of shared clonotypes between healthy human individuals. The run depth of the assay was deep. Libraries were prepared by immunoSEQ multiplex PCR; TCRdb keeps only in-frame clonotypes and omits some of them. Of under 2.5 million clones listed, 85% to 95% are singletons. The CDR3 has 14 amino acids. V gave up 4 bases and J gave up 1 base, with 12 bases separating them. Germline CDR1 SGHRS, CDR2 YFSETQ. Overall study results and limits: With a handful of donors compared, roughly 5% of naive CD4 clonotypes were shared. Exclusively blood specimens were collected; tissue repertoires likely differ. An anticipated effect of sequencing depth on clonotype sharing among donors was recognized.

As for this clone: Its specificity is unknown.

The chain is built from TRBV5-1 and TRBJ2-7; D remains unclear. Sequencing was carried out using naive CD4+ T cells from PBMCs. Regarding subset: CD45RA+ positively selected. This TCR was recovered from a man younger than 30 in good health. Some clones in this sample may be carry-over from other donors' samples. This CDR3 reads CASSPTFVSYEQYF. DNA for the CDR3: TGCGCCAGCAGCCCCACGTTTGTGTCCTACGAGCAGTACTTC.